These 15 T cell receptor beta chains originate from one sample sequenced in a study of T cells in Graves' hyperthyroidism and ophthalmopathy (dated by TCRdb to the late 2010s). The library was built by means of multiplex PCR. These reads were obtained on an Illumina HiSeq 2000. Amplification of TCR beta CDR3 regions was carried out from RNA transcripts. The TCR CDR3 was subjected to a first round of RT-PCR using the HTBI primer set and the Qiagen OneStep RT-PCR kit. In TCRdb, the public reads were trimmed at Q25 with fastp and aligned with MiXCR, with productive beta chains retained. Merged by CDR3 protein, the rows form single entries marked with the most common genes and DNA. The table for this sample lists fewer than 900,000 distinct CDR3 sequences; about 17% of them were counted only once. Approximately 15% of the sample lies in the top ten. What was sequenced was blood. Receptors originate from a woman in her forties or fifties with Graves' hyperthyroidism that later progressed to Graves' ophthalmopathy.

This clonotype was recorded a few times. DNA for the CDR3: TGTGCCAGCAGCCAAAACCAGGGGCAGGCTAATGAAAAACTGTTTTTT. Translating gives CASSQNQGQANEKLFF. V and J are TRBV4-2 and TRBJ1-4; maybe TRBD1 (6 bases). CDR1 is LGHNA and CDR2 is YNFKEQ in the germline V gene. With 2 bases removed from V and 3 bases from J, the gap between germline ends came to 13 bases. The CDR3 covers 16 residues.

At least ten counts were recorded for this clonotype. This CDR3 reads CASSQDTGNGNTIYF. The CDR3 nucleotides are TGTGCCAGCAGCCAAGATACGGGAAATGGAAACACCATATATTTT. This sequence joins TRBV3-1 and TRBJ1-3; no definite D call. The CDR3 contains 15 residues. CDR1 and CDR2 (germline): LGHDT, YNNKEL (reference sequence). Trimming stripped 0 bases from V and 3 bases from J, with 9 bases between.

Ten or more counts support this clonotype. The genes are TRBV20-1 and TRBJ2-3; 10 bases agree with TRBD2. Looked up from germline, CDR1 is DFQATT and CDR2 is SNEGSKA (reference sequence). CDR3 size: 17 residues. The V segment lost 5 bases and the J segment 3 bases; nucleotides outside the gene matches: 14. The DNA of the CDR3 is TGCAGTGCTCCCCGAAGGACTAGCGGATATGGGACAGATACGCAGTATTTT. The encoded protein is CSAPRRTSGYGTDTQYF.

At least ten counts were recorded for this clonotype. The chain employs TRBV6-2 or TRBV6-3 and TRBJ2-3; no reliable D call. The CDR3 loop spans 14 amino acids. The V and J ends lost 5 bases and 3 bases respectively, with 12 bases between them. From germline, CDR1 is MNHEY and CDR2 SVGEGT. The CDR3 nucleotides read TGTGCCAGCAGTGCTACCCAGGCGACAGATACGCAGTATTTT. This gives the protein CASSATQATDTQYF.

This chain connects TRBV29-1 to TRBJ2-7; weak D call: TRBD1 (6 bases). The CDR3 spans 13 residues. Germline CDR1 reads SQVTM; CDR2 reads ANQGSEA. As DNA, the CDR3 is TGCACCGTGACAGGAACAGGTTCCTACGAGCAGTACTTC. Translation gives CTVTGTGSYEQYF.

This clonotype was recorded at least ten times. This chain joins TRBV18 and TRBJ1-3; D ambiguous. V lost 3 bases to trimming and J lost 0 bases, with 9 bases between them. Germline V gene data show CDR1 as KGHSH and CDR2 as LQKENI. There are 15 residues in the CDR3. Here the CDR3 reads CASSPPRFSGNTIYF. CDR3 coding DNA: TGTGCCAGCTCACCTCCTAGGTTCTCTGGAAACACCATATATTTT.

The chain couples TRBV9 to TRBJ2-3; no clear D gene. CDR1 SGDLS and CDR2 YYNGEE come from the germline V gene. Between the trimmed V and J ends, which lost 3 bases and 6 bases, there was a span of 11 bases. The CDR3 contains 13 residues. The CDR3 reads CASSATIGDTQYF. The CDR3 DNA is TGTGCCAGCAGCGCCACGATCGGGGATACGCAGTATTTT.

V usage is TRBV3-1 and J usage is TRBJ2-2, with TRBD2 matching over 8 bases. V trimming: 5 bases; J trimming: 7 bases; junction bases outside the gene matches: 12. This CDR3 has 16 residues. The germline gives CDR1 LGHDT, CDR2 YNNKEL (reference sequence). The CDR3 bases are TGTGCCAGCAGCTCCCACCCGGCGGGGGGAATCGGGGAGCTGTTTTTT. Amino acid sequence: CASSSHPAGGIGELFF.

The V gene is TRBV4-1, the J gene TRBJ2-1; D is unclear. This CDR3 contains 16 residues. The germline V gene has CDR1 MGHRA and CDR2 YSYEKL. The V and J ends lost 0 bases and 3 bases respectively, with 12 bases between them. This CDR3 reads CASSQETSPVYNEQFF. Written as DNA, the CDR3 is TGCGCCAGCAGCCAAGAGACCAGCCCCGTCTACAATGAGCAGTTCTTC.

Ten or more counts support this clonotype. This sequence joins TRBV6-2 or TRBV6-3 and TRBJ1-1, with D possibly being TRBD1 (5 bases). Trimming took off 2 bases at V and 5 bases at J, with 9 bases between the two ends. From germline, CDR1 is MNHEY and CDR2 SVGEGT. The CDR3 totals 13 residues. The CDR3 loop reads CASSYRGGTEAFF. The DNA for the CDR3 is TGTGCCAGCAGTTACAGGGGAGGGACTGAAGCTTTCTTT.

This clonotype has at least ten counts. The genes are TRBV3-1 and TRBJ2-3; D gene ambiguous. The CDR3 loop spans 13 amino acids. The ends were cut back, 4 bases at V and 4 bases at J, with 9 bases in the middle. In germline, CDR1 is LGHDT, CDR2 YNNKEL (reference sequence). CDR3 sequence reads: CASSPWGPDTQYF. The CDR3, as DNA: TGTGCCAGCAGCCCTTGGGGTCCAGATACGCAGTATTTT.

The J gene is TRBJ1-1, the V gene TRBV19; the D gene is possibly TRBD1 (5 bases). The CDR3 consists of 13 residues. Germline values: CDR1 LNHDA, CDR2 SQIVND (reference sequence). V lost 3 bases and J lost 6, with 11 bases in between. The CDR3 is CASSIWQGAEAFF. The CDR3 nucleotides are TGTGCCAGTAGTATCTGGCAGGGCGCTGAAGCTTTCTTT.

This clonotype was recorded a few times. The chain recombines TRBV20-1 with TRBJ2-1; D ambiguous. Looked up from germline, CDR1 is DFQATT and CDR2 is SNEGSKA (reference sequence). Trimming pared 4 bases from V and 10 bases from J, leaving 11 bases between. The CDR3 covers 11 residues. CDR3 DNA: TGCAGTGCTAACCGTCACGACGAGCAGTTCTTC. Protein sequence: CSANRHDEQFF.

V usage is TRBV19 and J usage is TRBJ2-5, with 7 bases aligning to TRBD1. The CDR3 has 14 residues. J lost 4 bases, V lost 6 bases, and 8 bases had no gene match. Germline V gives CDR1 LNHDA, CDR2 SQIVND (reference sequence). This CDR3 reads CASSESPGGETQYF. The CDR3 DNA sequence: TGTGCCAGTAGCGAATCACCAGGGGGAGAGACCCAGTACTTC. Full variable domain (outside the CDR3, taken from reference TRBV19 and TRBJ2-5): DGGITQSPKYLFRKEGQNVTLSCEQNLNHDAMYWYRQDPGQGLRLIYYSQIVNDFQKGDIAEGYSVSREKKESFPLTVTSAQKNPTAFYLCASSESPGGETQYFGPGTRLLVL.

There are many counts of this clonotype. This chain joins TRBV7-6 and TRBJ2-7; D remains ambiguous. The CDR3 has 12 residues. Germline V CDR1 and CDR2: SGHVS, FNYEAQ. The V end lost 5 bases, the J end lost 7 bases, and 12 bases lay between the germline ends. CDR3 nucleotides: TGTGCCAGCAGCCGACGAGGACGGGAGCAGTACTTC. The encoded protein is CASSRRGREQYF.